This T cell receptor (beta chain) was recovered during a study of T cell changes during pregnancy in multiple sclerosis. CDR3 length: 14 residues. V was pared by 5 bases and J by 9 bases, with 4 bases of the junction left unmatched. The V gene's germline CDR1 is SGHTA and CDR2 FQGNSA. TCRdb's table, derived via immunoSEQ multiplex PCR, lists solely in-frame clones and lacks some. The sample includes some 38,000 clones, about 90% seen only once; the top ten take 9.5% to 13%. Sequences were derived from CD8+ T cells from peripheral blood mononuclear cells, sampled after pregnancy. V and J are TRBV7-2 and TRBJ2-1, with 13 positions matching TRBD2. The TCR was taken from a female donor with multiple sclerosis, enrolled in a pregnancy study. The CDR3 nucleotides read TGTGCCAGCAGCCGGACTAGCGGGGGCCCTGAGCAGTTCTTC. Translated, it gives CASSRTSGGPEQFF.